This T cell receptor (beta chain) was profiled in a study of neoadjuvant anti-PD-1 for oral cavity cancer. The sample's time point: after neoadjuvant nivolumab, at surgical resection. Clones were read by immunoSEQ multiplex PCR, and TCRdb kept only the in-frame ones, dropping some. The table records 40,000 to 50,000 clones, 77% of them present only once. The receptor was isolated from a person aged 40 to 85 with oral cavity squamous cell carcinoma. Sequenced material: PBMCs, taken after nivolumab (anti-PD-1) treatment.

For the CDR3, the DNA is TGTGCCAGTAGTAGGCAAAGCGGGAGTAGGGATACGCAGTATTTT. Its protein is CASSRQSGSRDTQYF. The rearrangement uses TRBV19 and TRBJ2-3; 8 bases fit TRBD2. CDR3 length: 15 residues. J was trimmed by 6 bases and V by 4 bases; bases with no gene match: 9. Per the germline V gene, CDR1 is LNHDA and CDR2 is SQIVND (reference sequence).